This passage covers 12 T cell receptor beta chains from one sample sequenced in a study of T cells expressing NK-cell markers. TCRdb re-called the 5' RACE reads and gives one entry per CDR3 protein, without DNA. The listing contains about 370,000 distinct CDR3 sequences. The sample consisted of blood T cells: a sorted CD56 or NKG2C T cell subset, CD4+ or CD8+ T cells, or bulk PBMC T cells (not recorded which). The source of these receptors is a woman aged 50 to 65 in good health.

CDR3 in amino acids: CASGHAGRETQYF. J is TRBJ2-5 and V is TRBV12-5; TCRdb picks TRBD2, but there is no DNA to check that call. Germline CDR1 is LGHNT and CDR2 is FRNRAP. The CDR3 has 13 residues.

The chain couples TRBV9 to TRBJ1-1. In germline, CDR1 is SGDLS, CDR2 YYNGEE. The CDR3 runs to 15 residues. The CDR3 loop reads CASSVATVQETEAFF.

The chain carries TRBV18 and TRBJ2-1. The CDR3 runs to 11 residues. Germline CDR1 is KGHSH and CDR2 is LQKENI. CDR3 loop: CASSPRVDQFF.

This sequence joins TRBV7-8 and TRBJ2-3; TCRdb's D call, TRBD1, is unchecked because there is no DNA. This CDR3 is 15 amino acids long. Germline assignment: CDR1 SGHVS and CDR2 FQNEAQ. The CDR3 reads CASRGRRGSTDTQYF.

The CDR3 is CASSIAGGPVSGNEQFF. The chain carries TRBV19 and TRBJ2-1; there is no DNA to check the TCRdb D call of TRBD1. The CDR3 runs 17 residues. The germline CDR1 and CDR2 sequences are LNHDA and SQIVND (reference sequence).

V gene TRBV19 combines with J gene TRBJ2-3; no DNA is available, so the TRBD1 call from TCRdb remains unchecked. In germline, CDR1 is LNHDA, CDR2 SQIVND (reference sequence). This CDR3 has 14 amino acids. The CDR3 sequence: CASSISRVGDTQYF.

J is TRBJ2-1 and V is TRBV7-8; TCRdb proposes TRBD1, but this gene call is untestable without DNA. Germline CDR1 is SGHVS and CDR2 is FQNEAQ. The CDR3 is made up of 12 amino acids. CDR3 protein: CASSLDRDREFF.

The chain has TRBV25-1 and TRBJ2-3; lacking DNA, the TRBD2 call made by TCRdb goes unchecked. CDR1 MGHDK and CDR2 SYGVNS come from the germline V gene. The CDR3 is 17 residues long. This CDR3 is CASSGKRLAGVTDTQYF. The full variable domain, with the rest looked up from reference TRBV25-1 and TRBJ2-3, is EADIYQTPRYLVIGTGKKITLECSQTMGHDKMYWYQQDPGMELHLIHYSYGVNSTEKGDLSSESTVSRIRTEHFPLTLESARPSHTSQYLCASSGKRLAGVTDTQYFGPGTRLTVL.

CDR3 region: CASSDSFTDTQYF. The rearrangement uses TRBV5-1 and TRBJ2-3; TCRdb's D call, TRBD1, is unchecked because there is no DNA. There are 13 residues in the CDR3. CDR1 and CDR2 from the germline V gene are SGHRS and YFSETQ.

The chain is built from TRBV5-1 and TRBJ2-7; TCRdb proposes TRBD2, but this gene call is untestable without DNA. In germline, CDR1 is SGHRS, CDR2 YFSETQ. The CDR3 totals 18 residues. CDR3 sequence: CASSLSLGLAGESYEQYF.

The V and J genes are TRBV3-1 and TRBJ2-1; TCRdb indicates TRBD1, and absent DNA this call remains unverified. The CDR3 runs to 13 residues. Germline CDR1 LGHDT, CDR2 YNNKEL (reference sequence). CDR3: CASSGGQGNEQFF.

V gene TRBV5-1 combines with J gene TRBJ2-1; absent DNA, TCRdb's TRBD2 call cannot be checked. The CDR3 is 12 residues long. Looked up from germline, CDR1 is SGHRS and CDR2 is YFSETQ. The CDR3 protein is CASRASPNEQFF. The whole variable domain, filled in from reference TRBV5-1 and TRBJ2-1, reads KAGVTQTPRYLIKTRGQQVTLSCSPISGHRSVSWYQQTPGQGLQFLFEYFSETQRNKGNFPGRFSGRQFSNSRSEMNVSTLELGDSALYLCASRASPNEQFFGPGTRLTVL.